Sequencing of this T cell receptor (beta chain) was carried out in a study of post-analysis software for immune sequencing data. Notes on the study in general: Normalized Chao1 diversity in multiple sclerosis patients fell significantly below that of controls. Strong co-clustering by F measure was evident for samples that had been prepared in the same batch. In patients, TRBV5-6, TRBV5-1 and TRBV20-1 belonged to five or six TRBV segments found more frequently than in controls.

Each TCR beta cDNA library carried unique molecular identifiers. TCRdb itself ran the PCR reads through MiXCR, one entry per CDR3 protein. Of around 440,000 distinct CDR3 sequences listed, over 35% were seen once; the top ten hold roughly an eighth. V gave up 5 bases and J gave up 1 base; unmatched junction bases: 6. Germline V lookup: CDR1 ENHRY, CDR2 SYGVKD. The CDR3 totals 15 residues. A word on this clonotype: Its matching antigen is unknown.

The chain links TRBV10-3 to TRBJ2-5; TRBD1 matches at 8 bases. This TCR was recovered from a girl aged 5-17 years with multiple sclerosis. The sample taken for sequencing was blood. This CDR3 is CAISNRDRSQETQYF. CDR3 DNA: TGTGCCATCAGTAACCGGGACAGGAGCCAAGAGACCCAGTACTTC.